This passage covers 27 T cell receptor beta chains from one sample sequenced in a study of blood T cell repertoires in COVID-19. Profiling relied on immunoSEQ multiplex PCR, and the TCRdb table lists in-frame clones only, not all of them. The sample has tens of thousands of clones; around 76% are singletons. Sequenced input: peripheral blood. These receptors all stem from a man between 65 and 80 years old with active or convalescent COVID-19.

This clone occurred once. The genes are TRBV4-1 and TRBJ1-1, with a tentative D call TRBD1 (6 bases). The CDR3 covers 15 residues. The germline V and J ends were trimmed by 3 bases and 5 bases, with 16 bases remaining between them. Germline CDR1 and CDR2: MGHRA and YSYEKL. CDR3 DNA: TGCGCCAGCAGCCAGGGTACAGGGACGATAACTGAAGCTTTCTTT. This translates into CASSQGTGTITEAFF.

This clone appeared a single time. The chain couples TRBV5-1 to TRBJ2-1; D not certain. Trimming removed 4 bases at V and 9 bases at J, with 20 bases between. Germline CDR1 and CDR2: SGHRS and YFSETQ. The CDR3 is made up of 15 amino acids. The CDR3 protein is CASSQVRPRDTEQFF. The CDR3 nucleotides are TGCGCCAGCAGCCAGGTTCGCCCGAGAGATACTGAGCAGTTCTTC.

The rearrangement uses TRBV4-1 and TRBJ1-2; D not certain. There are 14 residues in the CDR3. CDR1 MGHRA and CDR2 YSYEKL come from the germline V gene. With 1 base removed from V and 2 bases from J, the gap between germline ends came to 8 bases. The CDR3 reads CASSQVAGNYGYTF. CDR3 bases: TGCGCCAGCAGCCAAGTCGCGGGGAACTATGGCTACACCTTC.

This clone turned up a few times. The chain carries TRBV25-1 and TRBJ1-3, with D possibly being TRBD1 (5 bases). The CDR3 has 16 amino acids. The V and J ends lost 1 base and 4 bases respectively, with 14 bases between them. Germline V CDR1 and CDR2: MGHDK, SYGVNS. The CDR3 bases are TGTGCCAGCAGTGAATCCGGGGGTCCGGGAGGAAACACCATATATTTT. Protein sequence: CASSESGGPGGNTIYF. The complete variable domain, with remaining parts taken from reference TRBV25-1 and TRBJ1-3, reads EADIYQTPRYLVIGTGKKITLECSQTMGHDKMYWYQQDPGMELHLIHYSYGVNSTEKGDLSSESTVSRIRTEHFPLTLESARPSHTSQYLCASSESGGPGGNTIYFGEGSWLTVV.

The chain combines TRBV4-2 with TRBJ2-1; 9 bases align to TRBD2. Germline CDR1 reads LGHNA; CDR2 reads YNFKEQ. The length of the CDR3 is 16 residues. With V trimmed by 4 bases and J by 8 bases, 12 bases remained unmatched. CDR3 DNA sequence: TGTGCCAGCAGCCCCCAAGGGCGGGGGGGCTTCTATGAGCAGTTCTTC. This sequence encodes CASSPQGRGGFYEQFF.

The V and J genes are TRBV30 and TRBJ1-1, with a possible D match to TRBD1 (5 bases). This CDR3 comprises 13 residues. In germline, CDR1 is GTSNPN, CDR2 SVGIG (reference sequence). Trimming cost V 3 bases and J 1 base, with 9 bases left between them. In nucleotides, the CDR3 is TGTGCCTGGAGCCGTAGGGGGAACACTGAAGCTTTCTTT. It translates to CAWSRRGNTEAFF. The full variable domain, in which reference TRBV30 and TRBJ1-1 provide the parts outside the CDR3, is SQTIHQWPATLVQPVGSPLSLECTVEGTSNPNLYWYRQAAGRGLQLLFYSVGIGQISSEVPQNLSASRPQDRQFILSSKKLLLSDSGFYLCAWSRRGNTEAFFGQGTRLTVV.

The CDR3 nucleotides are TGTGCCAGCAGTTTTCTAGGCCCAGACAATGAGCAGTTCTTC. Translating it yields CASSFLGPDNEQFF. The genes are TRBV28 and TRBJ2-1, with unresolved D. The CDR3 contains 14 residues. The V end lost 3 bases, the J end lost 5 bases, and 11 bases lay between the germline ends. Germline V lookup: CDR1 MDHEN, CDR2 SYDVKM.

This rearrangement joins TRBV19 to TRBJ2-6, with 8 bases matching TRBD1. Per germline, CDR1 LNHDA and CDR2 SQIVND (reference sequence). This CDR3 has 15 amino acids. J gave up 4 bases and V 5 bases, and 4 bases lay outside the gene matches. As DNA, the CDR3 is TGTGCCAGTAGTCATCAGGGGGCCGGGGCCAACGTCCTGACTTTC. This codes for CASSHQGAGANVLTF.

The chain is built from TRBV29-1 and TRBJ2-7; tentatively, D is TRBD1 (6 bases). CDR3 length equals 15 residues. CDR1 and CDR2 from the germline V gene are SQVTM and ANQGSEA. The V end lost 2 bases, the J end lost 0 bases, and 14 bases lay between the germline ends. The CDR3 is CSVELLGASSYEQYF. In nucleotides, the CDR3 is TGCAGCGTTGAATTGCTGGGGGCGAGCTCCTACGAGCAGTACTTC.

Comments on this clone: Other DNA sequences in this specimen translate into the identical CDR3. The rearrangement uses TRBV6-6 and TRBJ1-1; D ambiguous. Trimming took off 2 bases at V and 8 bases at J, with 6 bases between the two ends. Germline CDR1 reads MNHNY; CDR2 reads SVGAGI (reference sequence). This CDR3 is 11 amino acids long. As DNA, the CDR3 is TGTGCCAGCAGTTACGGGCCCGAAGCTTTCTTT. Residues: CASSYGPEAFF.

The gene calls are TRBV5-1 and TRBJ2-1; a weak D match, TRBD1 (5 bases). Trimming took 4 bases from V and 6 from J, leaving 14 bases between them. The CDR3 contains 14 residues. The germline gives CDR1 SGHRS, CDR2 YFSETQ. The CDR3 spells CASSKRAGSNEQFF. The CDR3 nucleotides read TGCGCCAGCAGCAAGCGCGCAGGGTCCAATGAGCAGTTCTTC.

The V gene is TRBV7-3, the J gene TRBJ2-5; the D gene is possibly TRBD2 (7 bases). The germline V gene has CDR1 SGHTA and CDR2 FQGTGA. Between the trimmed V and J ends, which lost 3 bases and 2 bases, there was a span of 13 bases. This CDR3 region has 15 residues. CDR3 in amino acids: CASSLNGGLQETQYF. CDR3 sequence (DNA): TGTGCCAGCAGCTTGAACGGGGGGCTTCAAGAGACCCAGTACTTC.

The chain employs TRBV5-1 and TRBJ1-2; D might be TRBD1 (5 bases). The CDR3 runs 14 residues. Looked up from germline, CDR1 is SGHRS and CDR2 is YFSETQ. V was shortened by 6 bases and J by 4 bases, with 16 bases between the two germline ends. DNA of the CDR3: TGCGCCAGCACCCCGGGGGGTGGGGCCTATGGCTACACCTTC. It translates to CASTPGGGAYGYTF.

CDR3 sequence (DNA): TGTGCCAGCAGCCAAGAAAGGCACAGGCGTTATACTTTCTTT. Protein product: CASSQERHRRYTFF. The J gene is TRBJ1-1, the V gene TRBV4-2, with TRBD1 as a possible D gene (5 bases). Between the trimmed V and J ends, which lost 0 bases and 12 bases, there was a span of 17 bases. The CDR3 is 14 residues long. Germline V gives CDR1 LGHNA, CDR2 YNFKEQ.

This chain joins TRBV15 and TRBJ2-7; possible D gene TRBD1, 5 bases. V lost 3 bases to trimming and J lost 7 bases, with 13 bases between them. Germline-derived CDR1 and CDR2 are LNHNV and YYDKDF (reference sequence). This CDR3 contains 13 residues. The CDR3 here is CATSRDIRTEQYF. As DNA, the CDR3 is TGTGCCACCAGCAGGGACATCCGGACAGAGCAGTACTTC.

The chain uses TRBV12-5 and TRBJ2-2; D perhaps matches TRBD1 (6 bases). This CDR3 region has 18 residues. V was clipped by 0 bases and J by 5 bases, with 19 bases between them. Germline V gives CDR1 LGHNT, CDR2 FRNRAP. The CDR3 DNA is TGTGCTAGTGGTTTGGTAGGCGGACAGAGCATTAATACCGGGGAGCTGTTTTTT. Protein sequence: CASGLVGGQSINTGELFF.

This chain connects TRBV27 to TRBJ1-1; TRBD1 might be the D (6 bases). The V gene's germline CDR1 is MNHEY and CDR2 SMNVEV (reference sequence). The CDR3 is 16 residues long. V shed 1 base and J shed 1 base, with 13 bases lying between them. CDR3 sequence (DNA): TGTGCCAGCAGTTTATGGGGACATGGAGGGAACACTGAAGCTTTCTTT. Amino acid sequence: CASSLWGHGGNTEAFF.

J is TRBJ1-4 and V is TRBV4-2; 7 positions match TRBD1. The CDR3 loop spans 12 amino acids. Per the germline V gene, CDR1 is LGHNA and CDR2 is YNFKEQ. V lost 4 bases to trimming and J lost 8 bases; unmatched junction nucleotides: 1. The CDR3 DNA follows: TGTGCCAGCAGCCTCAGGGGGGAAAAACTGTTTTTT. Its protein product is CASSLRGEKLFF.

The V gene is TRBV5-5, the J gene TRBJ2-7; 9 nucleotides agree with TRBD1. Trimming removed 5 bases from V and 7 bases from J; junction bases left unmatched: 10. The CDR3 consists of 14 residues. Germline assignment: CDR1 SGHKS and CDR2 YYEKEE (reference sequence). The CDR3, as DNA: TGTGCCAGCAGACCTACAGGGGGCGCGGGGGAGCAGTACTTC. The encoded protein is CASRPTGGAGEQYF. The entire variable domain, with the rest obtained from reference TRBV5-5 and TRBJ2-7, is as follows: DAGVTQSPTHLIKTRGQQVTLRCSPISGHKSVSWYQQVLGQGPQFIFQYYEKEERGRGNFPDRFSARQFPNYSSELNVNALLLGDSALYLCASRPTGGAGEQYFGPGTRLTVT.

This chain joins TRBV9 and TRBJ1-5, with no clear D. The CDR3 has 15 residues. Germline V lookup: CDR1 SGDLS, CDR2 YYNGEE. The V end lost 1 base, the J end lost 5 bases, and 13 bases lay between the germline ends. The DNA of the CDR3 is TGTGCCAGCAGCGTACGCGGAGTGGAAGATCAGCCCCAGCATTTT. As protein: CASSVRGVEDQPQHF.

The CDR3 bases are TGTGCCTGGAGTAACTTAGCGGGGGGTACCTACGAGCAGTACTTC. Translation gives CAWSNLAGGTYEQYF. The chain employs TRBV30 and TRBJ2-7; 10 nucleotides line up with TRBD2. The V gene's germline CDR1 is GTSNPN and CDR2 SVGIG (reference sequence). The length of the CDR3 is 15 residues. V lost 2 bases, J lost 2 bases, and 6 bases stayed unmatched.

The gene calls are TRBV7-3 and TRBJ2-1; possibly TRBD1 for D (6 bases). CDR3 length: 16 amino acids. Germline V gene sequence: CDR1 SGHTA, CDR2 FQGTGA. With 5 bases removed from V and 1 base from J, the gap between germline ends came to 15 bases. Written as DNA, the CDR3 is TGTGCCAGCAGCCGAACCGGGACACGGTCCTACAATGAGCAGTTCTTC. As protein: CASSRTGTRSYNEQFF. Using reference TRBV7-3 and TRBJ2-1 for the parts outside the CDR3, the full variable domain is GAGVSQTPSNKVTEKGKYVELRCDPISGHTALYWYRQSLGQGPEFLIYFQGTGAADDSGLPNDRFFAVRPEGSVSTLKIQRTERGDSAVYLCASSRTGTRSYNEQFFGPGTRLTVL.

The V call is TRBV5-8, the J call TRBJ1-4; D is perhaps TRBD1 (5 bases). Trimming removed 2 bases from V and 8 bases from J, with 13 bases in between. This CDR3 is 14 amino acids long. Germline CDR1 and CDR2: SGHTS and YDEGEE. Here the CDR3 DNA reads TGTGCCAGCAGCTTTAAGGGGTTGGGCGAAAAACTGTTTTTT. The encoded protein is CASSFKGLGEKLFF.

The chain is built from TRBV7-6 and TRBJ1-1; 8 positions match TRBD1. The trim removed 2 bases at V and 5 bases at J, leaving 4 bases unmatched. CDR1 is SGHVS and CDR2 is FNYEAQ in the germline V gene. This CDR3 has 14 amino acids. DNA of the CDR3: TGTGCCAGCAGCTTATATCAGGGGGCAACTGAAGCTTTCTTT. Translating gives CASSLYQGATEAFF.

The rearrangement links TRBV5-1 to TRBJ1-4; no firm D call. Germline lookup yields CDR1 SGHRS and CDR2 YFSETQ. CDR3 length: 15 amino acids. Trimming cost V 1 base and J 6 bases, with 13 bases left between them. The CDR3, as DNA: TGCGCCAGCAGCTTGACAGACGGAGGGCATGAAAAACTGTTTTTT. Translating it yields CASSLTDGGHEKLFF.

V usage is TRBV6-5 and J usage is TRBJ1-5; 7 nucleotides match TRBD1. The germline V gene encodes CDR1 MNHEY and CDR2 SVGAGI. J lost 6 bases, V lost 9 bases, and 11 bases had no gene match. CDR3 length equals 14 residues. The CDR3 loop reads CASLGTVLGQPQHF. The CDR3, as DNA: TGTGCCAGTTTAGGGACAGTTCTAGGTCAGCCCCAGCATTTT.

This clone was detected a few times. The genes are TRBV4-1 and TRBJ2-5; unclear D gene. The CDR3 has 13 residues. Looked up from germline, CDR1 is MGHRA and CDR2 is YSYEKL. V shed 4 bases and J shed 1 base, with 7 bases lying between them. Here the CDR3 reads CASSLVFQETQYF. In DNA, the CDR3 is TGCGCCAGCAGCCTCGTCTTCCAAGAGACCCAGTACTTC.